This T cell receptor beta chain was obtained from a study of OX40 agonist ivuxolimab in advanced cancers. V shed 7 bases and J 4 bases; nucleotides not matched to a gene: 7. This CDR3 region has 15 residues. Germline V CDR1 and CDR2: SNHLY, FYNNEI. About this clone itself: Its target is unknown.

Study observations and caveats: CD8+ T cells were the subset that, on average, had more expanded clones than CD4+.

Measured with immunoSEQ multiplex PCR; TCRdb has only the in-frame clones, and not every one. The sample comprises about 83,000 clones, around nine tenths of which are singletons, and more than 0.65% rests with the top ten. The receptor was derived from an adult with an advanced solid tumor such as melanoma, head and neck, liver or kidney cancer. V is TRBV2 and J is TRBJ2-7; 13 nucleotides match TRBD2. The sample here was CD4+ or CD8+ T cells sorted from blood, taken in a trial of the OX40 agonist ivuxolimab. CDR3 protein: CASNPRTSGSYEQYF. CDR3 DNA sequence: TGTGCCAGCAATCCAAGGACTAGCGGGAGTTACGAGCAGTACTTC.